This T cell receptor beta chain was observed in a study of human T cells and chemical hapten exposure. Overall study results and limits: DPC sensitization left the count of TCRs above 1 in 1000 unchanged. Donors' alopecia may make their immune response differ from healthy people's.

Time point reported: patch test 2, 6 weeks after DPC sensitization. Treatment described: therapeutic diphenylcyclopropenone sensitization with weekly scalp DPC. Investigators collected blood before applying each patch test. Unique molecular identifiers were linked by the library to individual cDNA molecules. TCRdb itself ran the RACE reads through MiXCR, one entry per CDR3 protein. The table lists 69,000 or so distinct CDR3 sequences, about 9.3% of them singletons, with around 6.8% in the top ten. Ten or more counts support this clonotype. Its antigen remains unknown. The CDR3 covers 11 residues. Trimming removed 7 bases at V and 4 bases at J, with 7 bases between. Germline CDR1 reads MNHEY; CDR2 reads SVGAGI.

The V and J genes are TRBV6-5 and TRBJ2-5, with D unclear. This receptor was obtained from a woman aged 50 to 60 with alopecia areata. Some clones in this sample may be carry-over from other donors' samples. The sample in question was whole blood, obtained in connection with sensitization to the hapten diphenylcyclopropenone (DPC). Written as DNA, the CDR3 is TGTGCCAGCACTAAATTAGAGACCCAGTACTTC. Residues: CASTKLETQYF.